This record covers a single T cell receptor (beta chain). Its antigen is unidentified. For naive CD8 T cells, sorting used the CD8+CD4-CCR7+CD45RA+ phenotype. Each CDR3 protein is one row after TCRdb ran MiXCR on the PCR reads. The data show some 320,000 distinct CDR3 sequences, over 20% seen once. This entry is derived from a study of molecular identifiers for immune sequencing clone quantification. About the research overall: Replicate experiments took RNA from about 20,000 or 100,000 naive CD8 cells, divided it five ways and sequenced four.

The CDR3 spans 15 residues. V was pared by 6 bases and J by 4 bases, with 7 bases of the junction left unmatched. CDR1 is MNHEY, CDR2 SMNVEV, per germline (reference sequence). Study results and caveats: Clone sizes that are highly expanded could be underestimated when identical TCR molecules share a barcode.

The chain employs TRBV27 and TRBJ2-7; 12 bases are shared with TRBD1. The origin of this receptor is a human donor in good health. Some libraries in this study had Jurkat cell RNA spiked in. Sequencing was carried out using naive CD8+ T cells from blood, with Jurkat cell RNA spiked in. The subset here: FACS-sorted CD8+CD4-CCR7+CD45RA+ naive T cells. The CDR3: CASSWGTGGGYEQYF. The CDR3 nucleotides read TGTGCCAGCAGCTGGGGGACAGGGGGCGGTTACGAGCAGTACTTC.